This paragraph covers one T cell receptor beta chain sequence. These data come from a study of blood T cell repertoires in COVID-19. Across the whole study: COVID-19 samples from acute and convalescent phases originated in the United States, Italy and Spain. PBMCs, B-cell-depleted T cells, or T cells provided the cDNA or gDNA that made up the material.

Germline assignment: CDR1 LGHNA and CDR2 YSLEER. J gave up 6 bases and V 4 bases, and 14 bases lay outside the gene matches. This CDR3 region has 17 residues. Original data processing: Nucleated cell number was recorded as an estimate derived from reference gene primer amplification. Data came from immunoSEQ multiplex PCR; TCRdb stores just in-frame clones and leaves some out. V, J and clone size are taken as reported in that table, and D and trimming were inferred from the DNA itself. This table holds roughly 160,000 clones, more than 75% found once. Seattle researchers signed up patients amid active infection and tracked them longitudinally.

The chain has TRBV4-3 and TRBJ2-1; 8 bases map to TRBD2. Sequenced sample: peripheral blood. The sequence came from a man younger than 30 with COVID-19, enrolled during active disease. The CDR3 DNA follows: TGCGCCAGCAGCCCAGGCGTTTCGGGAGGGGTGGGCAATGAGCAGTTCTTC. Residues: CASSPGVSGGVGNEQFF.